This TCR beta chain came from a study of blood T cells in healthy people across ages. With a J-beta primer mix and a sample-barcoded 5' primer, a second PCR ran about 6 to 11 cycles. TCRdb re-derived calls from the 5' RACE reads in MiXCR, one entry per CDR3 protein. The data hold roughly 1.7 million distinct CDR3 sequences, with about 31% observed a single time. Trimming stripped 5 bases from V and 10 bases from J, with 23 bases between. Germline V lookup: CDR1 MNHNY, CDR2 SVGAGI (reference sequence). The CDR3 runs to 15 residues. This clonotype occurred a few times. Its antigen remains unidentified. Study-level points and caveats: It was not known whether donors were CMV positive (a possible confounder of expanded clonotype changes). Diversity of TCR beta per million T cells declined in a roughly linear way with age.

The clonotype was recovered from a woman in her 30s in good health. Input material: blood. This rearrangement joins TRBV6-6 to TRBJ2-5; TRBD2 is a possible D gene (6 bases). As DNA, the CDR3 is TGTGCCAGCAGTCCTCCTGGGACTCGGCTAGTGAACCAGTACTTC. It translates to CASSPPGTRLVNQYF.